Following are 2 T cell receptor beta chains from one sample sequenced in a study of shared clonotypes between healthy human individuals. This table comes from immunoSEQ multiplex PCR, and its TCRdb copy is limited to in-frame clones, with some not included. The table has 450,000 to 600,000 clones, more than 65% seen once. The sample taken for sequencing was PBMCs. These receptors all stem from a woman in her forties in good health. Some clones in this sample may be carry-over from other donors' samples.

V and J are TRBV7-2 and TRBJ2-2, with D unclear. This CDR3 contains 15 residues. Germline assignment: CDR1 SGHTA and CDR2 FQGNSA. V lost 8 bases and J 7 bases, leaving 20 bases between the germline ends. CDR3 loop: CASQPTRAQVGELFF. The CDR3 region has the DNA TGTGCCAGCCAACCGACCCGGGCTCAAGTCGGGGAGCTGTTTTTT.

The genes are TRBV29-1 and TRBJ2-5; D remains ambiguous. V was clipped by 4 bases and J by 5 bases, with 14 bases between them. This CDR3 spans 13 amino acids. CDR1 and CDR2 (germline): SQVTM, ANQGSEA. CDR3 in DNA: TGCAGCGTTGCCCCTGAGGTGGGGGAGACCCAGTACTTC. The encoded protein is CSVAPEVGETQYF.